Shown below are 27 T cell receptor beta chains from a single sample sequenced in a study of T cell repertoires in cytomegalovirus infection. For these TCRs, the target antigens are not known. MiXCR, run by TCRdb on the reads, gives a single entry per CDR3 protein. The repertoire holds approximately 590,000 distinct CDR3 sequences, with 40% as singletons. This specimen consisted of cultured PBMCs, obtained from culture after CMV antigen stimulation. The origin of the receptors is a human donor in good health (CMV status not recorded). Some clones in this sample may be carry-over from other donors' samples.

V usage is TRBV3-1 and J usage is TRBJ2-3, with D possibly matching TRBD2 (6 bases). The CDR3 is made up of 16 amino acids. The germline V gene encodes CDR1 LGHDT and CDR2 YNNKEL (reference sequence). Trimming took 2 bases from V and 6 from J, leaving 18 bases between them. CDR3 amino acids: CASSQWSGSSVDTQYF. DNA of the CDR3: TGTGCCAGCAGCCAATGGAGCGGGTCTTCGGTTGATACGCAGTATTTT.

The chain has TRBV6-2 or TRBV6-3 and TRBJ2-3; D unresolved. Trimming removed 7 bases from V and 6 bases from J, with 8 bases in between. This CDR3 is built from 11 residues. Germline assignment: CDR1 MNHEY and CDR2 SVGEGT. CDR3 residues: CASTRSDTQYF. In nucleotides, the CDR3 is TGTGCCAGCACAAGATCGGATACGCAGTATTTT.

This clonotype came up a few times. V and J are TRBV12-3 or TRBV12-4 and TRBJ2-1, with TRBD2 identical over 11 bases. The CDR3 contains 15 residues. The V and J ends lost 7 bases and 3 bases, in that order; junction bases with no gene match: 5. The CDR3 loop reads CASNSGGAFYNEQFF. The CDR3, as DNA: TGTGCCAGCAATAGCGGGGGGGCATTCTACAATGAGCAGTTCTTC.

The V and J genes are TRBV6-1 and TRBJ1-6; weak D call: TRBD1 (6 bases). With 2 bases removed from V and 0 bases from J, the gap between germline ends came to 11 bases. The CDR3 loop spans 17 amino acids. Per the germline V gene, CDR1 is MNHNS and CDR2 is SASEGT. Here the CDR3 DNA reads TGTGCCAGCAGTGAATGGGCAGGGGTCTCCTATAATTCACCCCTCCACTTT. Translating it yields CASSEWAGVSYNSPLHF.

This chain connects TRBV15 to TRBJ2-1, with 10 bases aligning to TRBD2. Losses at the gene ends were 5 bases for V and 8 bases for J; bases not matched to a gene: 15. CDR1 is LNHNV, CDR2 YYDKDF, per germline (reference sequence). CDR3 length: 17 residues. CDR3 sequence: CATSYSTSGRTMYEQFF. The CDR3 DNA reads TGTGCCACCAGCTATTCGACTAGCGGGCGTACAATGTATGAGCAGTTCTTC.

This clonotype was observed a handful of times. This rearrangement joins TRBV4-3 to TRBJ2-7, with TRBD2 matching 7 bases. CDR1 and CDR2 from the germline V gene are LGHNA and YSLEER. CDR3 length equals 16 residues. V shed 0 bases, J shed 4 bases, and the junction held 9 bases outside the gene matches. The CDR3 bases are TGCGCCAGCAGCCAAGATGGGGCGGGAGTGGGGTACGAGCAGTACTTC. As protein: CASSQDGAGVGYEQYF.

The J gene is TRBJ2-1, the V gene TRBV7-2; D possibly corresponds to TRBD1 (6 bases). The CDR3 sequence is 13 residues long. Germline assignment: CDR1 SGHTA and CDR2 FQGNSA. The germline V and J ends were trimmed by 7 bases and 5 bases, with 12 bases remaining between them. CDR3 sequence (DNA): TGTGCCAGCAACTGGGGGCCAAACAATGAGCAGTTCTTC. This sequence encodes CASNWGPNNEQFF. Full variable domain (outside the CDR3, taken from reference TRBV7-2 and TRBJ2-1): GAGVSQSPSNKVTEKGKDVELRCDPISGHTALYWYRQSLGQGLEFLIYFQGNSAPDKSGLPSDRFSAERTGGSVSTLTIQRTQQEDSAVYLCASNWGPNNEQFFGPGTRLTVL.

CDR3 bases: TGTGCCAGCAGCTTACGACAGGGGGGGTTCACCGGGGAGCTGTTTTTT. Amino acid sequence: CASSLRQGGFTGELFF. The chain carries TRBV11-1 and TRBJ2-2, with TRBD1 matching over 9 bases. The CDR3 has 16 amino acids. The germline CDR1 and CDR2 sequences are SGHAT and FQDESV (reference sequence). After removal of 2 bases from V and 4 bases from J, the junction contained 5 bases not matched to a gene.

There are a few counts of this clonotype. V and J are TRBV2 and TRBJ1-4; D remains ambiguous. The CDR3 spans 13 residues. Germline values: CDR1 SNHLY, CDR2 FYNNEI. V lost 3 bases to trimming and J lost 5 bases, with 7 bases between them. CDR3: CASSDRDNEKLFF. CDR3 DNA sequence: TGTGCCAGCAGTGATCGAGACAATGAAAAACTGTTTTTT.

In regard to this clonotype: This clone may be a read error of a much larger clone one base away. Since the CDR3 does not end with the conserved phenylalanine or tryptophan, this likely comes from a read error. The CDR3 is CASSRPVETQYS. CDR3 DNA: TGTGCCAGCAGCCGCCCCGTAGAGACCCAGTACTCC. The J gene is TRBJ2-5, the V gene TRBV7-2; D is unclear. Between the trimmed V and J ends, which lost 5 bases and 4 bases, there was a span of 8 bases. The V gene's germline CDR1 is SGHTA and CDR2 FQGNSA. There are 12 residues in the CDR3.

The chain has TRBV12-3 or TRBV12-4 and TRBJ2-2; TRBD2 might be the D (6 bases). Between the trimmed V and J ends, which lost 6 bases and 7 bases, there was a span of 21 bases. The CDR3 has 16 residues. This chain's CDR3 is CASSKEGRGAGGELFF. The DNA of the CDR3 is TGTGCCAGCAGCAAGGAAGGACGCGGGGCCGGCGGGGAGCTGTTTTTT.

The gene calls are TRBV7-8 and TRBJ1-4; TRBD1 agrees at 8 bases. The CDR3 runs 15 residues. The germline V gene encodes CDR1 SGHVS and CDR2 FQNEAQ. The V and J ends lost 5 bases and 8 bases, in that order; junction bases with no gene match: 10. CDR3 coding DNA: TGTGCCAGCAGCGCTACAGGGGGGGCAGCAGAAAAACTGTTTTTT. It specifies CASSATGGAAEKLFF.

The rearrangement links TRBV4-2 to TRBJ2-1; the match to TRBD1 covers 9 bases. Losses at the gene ends were 5 bases for V and 3 bases for J; bases not matched to a gene: 5. Germline assignment: CDR1 LGHNA and CDR2 YNFKEQ. The CDR3 has 15 amino acids. The CDR3 here is CASSKGQGLYNEQFF. In DNA, the CDR3 is TGTGCCAGCAGCAAGGGACAGGGTCTCTACAATGAGCAGTTCTTC.

The chain's CDR3 is CASSRRNSVTEAFF. CDR3 DNA sequence: TGTGCCAGCAGCCGAAGAAACAGCGTCACTGAAGCTTTCTTT. The chain uses TRBV7-2 and TRBJ1-1; D unresolved. Germline V gene lookup returns CDR1 SGHTA and CDR2 FQGNSA. The CDR3 length is 14 residues. V lost 5 bases, J lost 4 bases, and 14 bases lay in between.

This clonotype was seen ten or more times. The chain is built from TRBV7-2 and TRBJ2-7; the match to TRBD2 covers 11 bases. There are 16 residues in the CDR3. Germline V gene sequence: CDR1 SGHTA, CDR2 FQGNSA. V trimming: 4 bases; J trimming: 6 bases; junction bases outside the gene matches: 11. As DNA, the CDR3 is TGTGCCAGCAGCTACTTAGGGGGACTAGCGGCCCCCGAGCAGTACTTC. It encodes CASSYLGGLAAPEQYF. Full variable domain (missing parts from reference TRBV7-2 and TRBJ2-7): GAGVSQSPSNKVTEKGKDVELRCDPISGHTALYWYRQSLGQGLEFLIYFQGNSAPDKSGLPSDRFSAERTGGSVSTLTIQRTQQEDSAVYLCASSYLGGLAAPEQYFGPGTRLTVT.

The V and J genes are TRBV7-2 and TRBJ2-7; D is unclear. V was shortened by 4 bases and J by 3 bases, with 13 bases between the two germline ends. The CDR3 loop spans 14 amino acids. Germline assignment: CDR1 SGHTA and CDR2 FQGNSA. CDR3 amino acids: CASSSRFGYYEQYF. CDR3 nucleotides: TGTGCCAGCAGCTCCCGCTTCGGATACTACGAGCAGTACTTC.

The chain carries TRBV7-2 and TRBJ1-1; no clear D. This CDR3 has 15 amino acids. V was clipped by 5 bases and J by 0 bases, with 13 bases between them. The V gene's germline CDR1 is SGHTA and CDR2 FQGNSA. The CDR3 protein is CASSPRRGMNTEAFF. For the CDR3, the DNA is TGTGCCAGCAGCCCCCGGCGGGGAATGAACACTGAAGCTTTCTTT.

This sequence joins TRBV7-2 and TRBJ2-3, with D hard to call. CDR1 and CDR2 from the germline V gene are SGHTA and FQGNSA. The V and J ends lost 5 bases and 4 bases respectively, with 16 bases between them. The CDR3 has 15 residues. The CDR3 sequence is CASSPSGLGADTQYF. CDR3 nucleotides: TGTGCCAGCAGCCCATCGGGTCTTGGGGCAGATACGCAGTATTTT.

This clonotype was counted only a few times. The chain has TRBV6-8 and TRBJ1-5, with TRBD1 as a possible D gene (5 bases). The CDR3 consists of 15 residues. V was trimmed by 5 bases and J by 8 bases, leaving 19 bases between them. Germline loops: CDR1 MNHGY, CDR2 SAAAGT. CDR3 amino acids: CASSPQGYEGEPQHF. The CDR3 DNA reads as TGTGCCAGCAGTCCTCAAGGGTATGAAGGGGAGCCCCAGCATTTT.

The V call is TRBV9, the J call TRBJ2-5; 13 nucleotides agree with TRBD2. CDR3 length equals 17 residues. Germline CDR1 reads SGDLS; CDR2 reads YYNGEE. Trimming removed 0 bases from V and 5 bases from J; junction bases left unmatched: 7. CDR3 DNA: TGTGCCAGCAGCGTAGCCGGACTAGCGGGAGACGGGGAGACCCAGTACTTC. This gives the protein CASSVAGLAGDGETQYF.

V usage is TRBV20-1 and J usage is TRBJ2-3, with D perhaps TRBD2 (5 bases). This CDR3 region has 11 residues. V was clipped by 2 bases and J by 9 bases, with 9 bases between them. Germline CDR1 is DFQATT and CDR2 is SNEGSKA (reference sequence). The CDR3 loop is CSARSAATQYF. CDR3 sequence (DNA): TGCAGTGCTAGATCAGCGGCAACGCAGTATTTT.

This clonotype was seen a handful of times. The V call is TRBV7-2, the J call TRBJ2-7; D might be TRBD2 (7 bases). Germline CDR1 reads SGHTA; CDR2 reads FQGNSA. The CDR3 sequence is 14 residues long. The V end lost 5 bases, the J end lost 6 bases, and 17 bases lay between the germline ends. CDR3: CASSQRGGSSEQYF. In nucleotides, the CDR3 is TGTGCCAGCAGCCAGAGGGGGGGATCGAGCGAGCAGTACTTC.

The chain links TRBV7-9 to TRBJ2-1; 10 positions agree with TRBD1. The CDR3 consists of 19 residues. Germline V gives CDR1 SEHNR, CDR2 FQNEAQ (reference sequence). Losses at the gene ends were 1 base for V and 1 base for J; bases not matched to a gene: 10. The CDR3 nucleotides are TGTGCCAGCAGCTTAGACGGACAGGGGGGCAAGCGGTCCTACAATGAGCAGTTCTTC. Protein sequence: CASSLDGQGGKRSYNEQFF.

J is TRBJ2-1 and V is TRBV7-2; D is possibly TRBD2 (5 bases). This CDR3 has 13 amino acids. Trimming removed 5 bases at V and 9 bases at J, with 14 bases between. Germline V gene data show CDR1 as SGHTA and CDR2 as FQGNSA. The CDR3 bases are TGTGCCAGCAGCACCTCTAGCTTCACTGAGCAGTTCTTC. Residues: CASSTSSFTEQFF.

V gene TRBV7-9 combines with J gene TRBJ2-7; 9 nucleotides agree with TRBD2. Germline V lookup: CDR1 SEHNR, CDR2 FQNEAQ (reference sequence). The CDR3 totals 15 residues. With 4 bases clipped from V and 4 bases from J, the junction kept 8 bases outside the gene matches. The CDR3 loop is CASSYPRGGQYEQYF. Written as DNA, the CDR3 is TGTGCCAGCAGCTATCCGCGGGGGGGCCAATACGAGCAGTACTTC.

The chain joins TRBV6-2 or TRBV6-3 to TRBJ2-5, with D perhaps TRBD1 or TRBD2 (5 bases each). This CDR3 has 15 amino acids. From germline, CDR1 is MNHEY and CDR2 SVGEGT. Trimming took off 2 bases at V and 2 bases at J, with 12 bases between the two ends. CDR3 loop: CASSYDYRSQETQYF. The CDR3 nucleotides are TGTGCCAGCAGTTACGACTACAGGAGTCAAGAGACCCAGTACTTC.

With respect to this clonotype: One base away lies a much larger clone, so this may be a sequencing read error. This chain uses TRBV6-5 with TRBJ2-6; no definite D call. This CDR3 comprises 13 residues. V was trimmed by 6 bases and J by 0 bases, leaving 3 bases between them. From germline, CDR1 is MNHEY and CDR2 SVGAGI. CDR3 nucleotides: TGTGCCAGCAGGGACTCTGGGGCCAACGTCCTGACTTTC. It specifies CASRDSGANVLTF.